The 25 T cell receptor beta chains presented below share a single source sample, sequenced in a study of blood T cell repertoires in COVID-19. Here immunoSEQ multiplex PCR was the method, and the copy in TCRdb shows in-frame clones only, minus some. The sample yields around 170,000 clones, around 83% seen once. Sequencing used peripheral blood. These receptors all come from a human donor in a cohort sampled during active COVID-19.

This clone has a handful of counts. CDR3 DNA sequence: TGCAGTGCCCCGGTCACCTACGAGCAGTACTTC. Encoded protein: CSAPVTYEQYF. This chain uses TRBV20-1 with TRBJ2-7; D gene unclear. The V end was cut by 6 bases, the J end by 2 bases, with 8 bases between. There are 11 residues in the CDR3. Germline CDR1 and CDR2: DFQATT and SNEGSKA (reference sequence).

The CDR3 reads CASGTGGSYEQYF. The DNA for the CDR3 is TGTGCCAGCGGGACGGGGGGCTCCTACGAGCAGTACTTC. V usage is TRBV2 and J usage is TRBJ2-7; 7 bases map to TRBD2. This CDR3 spans 13 amino acids. V shed 8 bases and J 0 bases; nucleotides not matched to a gene: 4. Germline lookup yields CDR1 SNHLY and CDR2 FYNNEI.

The rearrangement joins TRBV19 to TRBJ1-2, with TRBD1 matching 9 bases. V lost 5 bases and J lost 3; bases outside the gene matches: 16. CDR3 size: 18 residues. Germline loops: CDR1 LNHDA, CDR2 SQIVND (reference sequence). CDR3 sequence: CASSSLGTGNVEDYGYTF. In DNA form, the CDR3 reads TGTGCCAGTAGTTCCCTCGGGACAGGGAATGTAGAAGACTATGGCTACACCTTC.

The V call is TRBV5-8, the J call TRBJ1-1; tentatively, D is TRBD1 (5 bases). The CDR3 length is 17 residues. V lost 0 bases and J 2 bases, leaving 17 bases between the germline ends. Germline CDR1 SGHTS, CDR2 YDEGEE. The CDR3 nucleotides are TGTGCCAGCAGCTTGGCGTATCGGGTGCAGGGTAACACTGAAGCTTTCTTT. It specifies CASSLAYRVQGNTEAFF. The complete variable domain, with remaining parts taken from reference TRBV5-8 and TRBJ1-1, reads EAGVTQSPTHLIKTRGQQATLRCSPISGHTSVYWYQQALGLGLQFLLWYDEGEERNRGNFPPRFSGRQFPNYSSELNVNALELEDSALYLCASSLAYRVQGNTEAFFGQGTRLTVV.

The chain recombines TRBV28 with TRBJ2-1; 15 nucleotides match TRBD2. J gave up 7 bases and V 5 bases, and 3 bases lay outside the gene matches. Germline V lookup: CDR1 MDHEN, CDR2 SYDVKM. The CDR3 length is 15 residues. DNA for the CDR3: TGTGCCAGCAGTCGAGGGACTAGCGGGAGGAATGAGCAGTTCTTC. Protein sequence: CASSRGTSGRNEQFF.

This chain joins TRBV11-2 and TRBJ2-1, with no clear D. V lost 6 bases, J lost 6 bases, and 3 bases lay in between. This CDR3 has 10 residues. CDR1 SGHAT and CDR2 FQNNGV come from the germline V gene. This CDR3 reads CASSLNEQFF. CDR3 nucleotide sequence: TGTGCCAGCAGTCTCAATGAGCAGTTCTTC. The variable domain in full, completed from reference TRBV11-2 and TRBJ2-1, reads EAGVAQSPRYKIIEKRQSVAFWCNPISGHATLYWYQQILGQGPKLLIQFQNNGVVDDSQLPKDRFSAERLKGVDSTLKIQPAKLEDSAVYLCASSLNEQFFGPGTRLTVL.

The V and J genes are TRBV18 and TRBJ2-7, with TRBD1 matching 8 bases. CDR1 KGHSH and CDR2 LQKENI come from the germline V gene. V lost 3 bases to trimming and J lost 5 bases; unmatched junction nucleotides: 9. This CDR3 region has 15 residues. CDR3 protein: CASSPLRTGNNEQYF. The CDR3 DNA follows: TGTGCCAGCTCACCTCTCCGGACAGGGAACAACGAGCAGTACTTC. Complete variable domain (other parts from reference TRBV18 and TRBJ2-7): NAGVMQNPRHLVRRRGQEARLRCSPMKGHSHVYWYRQLPEEGLKFMVYLQKENIIDESGMPKERFSAEFPKEGPSILRIQQVVRGDSAAYFCASSPLRTGNNEQYFGPGTRLTVT.

The rearrangement uses TRBV3-1 (or the pseudogene TRBV3-2) and TRBJ2-7; the match to TRBD1 covers 7 bases. The V gene's germline CDR1 is LGHDT and CDR2 YNNKEL (reference sequence). V lost 3 bases and J lost 0; bases outside the gene matches: 2. The CDR3 runs 14 residues. The CDR3 region has the DNA TGTGCCAGCAGCCATTGGGACAGCTCCTACGAGCAGTACTTC. Translation: CASSHWDSSYEQYF.

This clone was seen more than once but under ten times. This chain joins TRBV19 and TRBJ1-3; D gene uncertain. The CDR3 loop spans 15 amino acids. The germline V gene encodes CDR1 LNHDA and CDR2 SQIVND (reference sequence). V lost 5 bases and J lost 0, with 11 bases in between. DNA of the CDR3: TGTGCCAGTAGTCTATTTGGCGGCTCTGGAAACACCATATATTTT. It translates to CASSLFGGSGNTIYF.

The chain links TRBV7-3 to TRBJ2-1; 8 nucleotides match TRBD2. This CDR3 contains 15 residues. V trimming: 0 bases; J trimming: 10 bases; junction bases outside the gene matches: 8. The germline V gene encodes CDR1 SGHTA and CDR2 FQGTGA. The CDR3 nucleotides read TGTGCCAGCAGCTTAACTGGTAGCGGGATGGGCGAGCAGTTCTTC. This sequence encodes CASSLTGSGMGEQFF.

In this sample, this clone turned up a few times. The rearrangement joins TRBV10-3 to TRBJ1-5; the match to TRBD1 covers 9 bases. Germline CDR1 is ENHRY and CDR2 is SYGVKD. Trimming took 10 bases from V and 5 from J; bases not matched to a gene: 6. The CDR3 sequence is 13 residues long. DNA of the CDR3: TGTGCCACCCGGACAGGGGAGGATCAGCCCCAGCATTTT. Encoded protein: CATRTGEDQPQHF.

The chain recombines TRBV6-5 with TRBJ1-2, with 9 bases matching TRBD1. V gave up 7 bases and J gave up 2 bases; unmatched junction bases: 8. The CDR3 runs to 15 residues. Germline loops: CDR1 MNHEY, CDR2 SVGAGI. CDR3 sequence reads: CASIDTGGRNYGYTF. CDR3 sequence (DNA): TGTGCCAGCATAGACACAGGGGGCCGGAACTATGGCTACACCTTC.

This clone was detected only once. The chain is built from TRBV15 and TRBJ1-1; unclear D gene. Trimming took 1 base from V and 0 from J, leaving 9 bases between them. This CDR3 contains 15 residues. CDR1 is LNHNV, CDR2 YYDKDF, per germline (reference sequence). The CDR3 nucleotides read TGTGCCACCAGCAGAGGTCGGGGTTTGAACACTGAAGCTTTCTTT. Translating gives CATSRGRGLNTEAFF.

V gene TRBV7-9 combines with J gene TRBJ2-5; possibly TRBD2 for D (7 bases). The length of the CDR3 is 16 residues. Trimming removed 4 bases from V and 0 bases from J, with 15 bases in between. The V gene's germline CDR1 is SEHNR and CDR2 FQNEAQ (reference sequence). The CDR3 region is CASSWGGRSNQETQYF. DNA for the CDR3: TGTGCCAGCAGCTGGGGGGGGCGGTCGAACCAAGAGACCCAGTACTTC.

This clone has only one observation. The chain is built from TRBV6-5 and TRBJ1-2; 9 nucleotides match TRBD1. The J segment lost 8 bases and the V segment lost 5 bases, leaving 6 bases of the junction unmatched. The CDR3 runs to 13 residues. Germline values: CDR1 MNHEY, CDR2 SVGAGI. CDR3 DNA sequence: TGTGCCAGCAGTCCCGGGACAGGGATCGGCTACACCTTC. It codes for CASSPGTGIGYTF.

The gene calls are TRBV5-8 and TRBJ1-1, with D perhaps TRBD1 (6 bases). Germline CDR1 reads SGHTS; CDR2 reads YDEGEE. This CDR3 has 12 residues. V lost 1 base and J lost 8, with 9 bases in between. CDR3 bases: TGTGCCAGCAGCTTGACCGGGACAGAAGCTTTCTTT. It codes for CASSLTGTEAFF. The whole variable domain, remainder taken from reference TRBV5-8 and TRBJ1-1, is EAGVTQSPTHLIKTRGQQATLRCSPISGHTSVYWYQQALGLGLQFLLWYDEGEERNRGNFPPRFSGRQFPNYSSELNVNALELEDSALYLCASSLTGTEAFFGQGTRLTVV.

The CDR3: CASSLGGRLYTF. In DNA form, the CDR3 reads TGTGCCAGCAGCTTAGGTGGCAGGTTATACACCTTC. This chain connects TRBV7-8 to TRBJ1-2, with D unresolved. This CDR3 is 12 amino acids long. Germline-derived CDR1 and CDR2 are SGHVS and FQNEAQ. V lost 1 base, J lost 11 bases, and 11 bases lay in between.

The chain links TRBV5-6 to TRBJ2-6, with D hard to call. V was clipped by 2 bases and J by 3 bases, with 3 bases between them. This CDR3 spans 13 amino acids. CDR1 SGHDT and CDR2 YYEEEE come from the germline V gene. Here the CDR3 DNA reads TGTGCCAGCAGCTTCGGTGGGGCCAACGTCCTGACTTTC. It codes for CASSFGGANVLTF.

This clone was seen just once. The V and J genes are TRBV19 and TRBJ1-6; a possible D gene is TRBD1 (6 bases). Trimming removed 4 bases from V and 7 bases from J, with 8 bases in between. Germline V CDR1 and CDR2: LNHDA, SQIVND (reference sequence). CDR3 length: 13 residues. The CDR3 sequence is CASSTGVNSPLHF. The CDR3 region has the DNA TGTGCCAGTAGTACAGGGGTAAATTCACCCCTCCACTTT.

Points on this clone: Distinct nucleotide sequences in the sample also encode this CDR3. The rearrangement uses TRBV7-2 and TRBJ2-7, with 9 bases lining up with TRBD1. Losses at the gene ends were 5 bases for V and 4 bases for J; bases not matched to a gene: 6. CDR3 size: 14 residues. Germline V lookup: CDR1 SGHTA, CDR2 FQGNSA. In nucleotides, the CDR3 is TGTGCCAGCAGCAAAGACAGGGGGTCGTACGAGCAGTACTTC. Translated: CASSKDRGSYEQYF.

The chain joins TRBV21-1 to TRBJ2-7; TRBD1 is taken as the D call from the table, unchecked against the DNA. TRBV21-1 is a pseudogene locus. The CDR3 length is 15 residues. The CDR3 sequence: CASSSHQGLRNEQYF. The CDR3 nucleotides are TGTGCCAGCAGCAGCCATCAGGGTCTTCGGAACGAGCAGTACTTC.

V usage is TRBV27 and J usage is TRBJ1-3; TRBD1 aligns across 7 bases. J was trimmed by 4 bases and V by 4 bases; bases with no gene match: 7. Germline CDR1 and CDR2: MNHEY and SMNVEV (reference sequence). This CDR3 spans 15 amino acids. This CDR3 is CASSSGQTTGNTIYF. The CDR3 bases are TGTGCCAGCAGTTCGGGACAGACTACGGGAAACACCATATATTTT.

J is TRBJ1-2 and V is TRBV6-1; 7 bases line up with TRBD1. The germline CDR1 and CDR2 sequences are MNHNS and SASEGT. V shed 0 bases, J shed 7 bases, and the junction held 2 bases outside the gene matches. The CDR3 totals 13 residues. CDR3 sequence: CASSEAYRGGYTF. Written as DNA, the CDR3 is TGTGCCAGCAGTGAAGCGTACAGGGGTGGCTACACCTTC.

The table lists this clone with a count of one. The gene calls are TRBV7-2 and TRBJ2-3, with D possibly being TRBD2 (5 bases). V was pared by 5 bases and J by 0 bases, with 6 bases between. Germline V gene sequence: CDR1 SGHTA, CDR2 FQGNSA. The CDR3 is made up of 13 amino acids. CDR3 region: CASSRTSTDTQYF. Written as DNA, the CDR3 is TGTGCCAGCAGCAGGACTAGCACAGATACGCAGTATTTT.

This clone was seen repeatedly, ten times or more. The V call is TRBV18, the J call TRBJ1-2; TRBD1 aligns across 8 bases. Trimming took 3 bases from V and 0 from J; bases not matched to a gene: 3. Per the germline V gene, CDR1 is KGHSH and CDR2 is LQKENI. This CDR3 comprises 15 residues. CDR3 in DNA: TGTGCCAGCTCACCGACGGGACAGGCTAACTATGGCTACACCTTC. This sequence encodes CASSPTGQANYGYTF.